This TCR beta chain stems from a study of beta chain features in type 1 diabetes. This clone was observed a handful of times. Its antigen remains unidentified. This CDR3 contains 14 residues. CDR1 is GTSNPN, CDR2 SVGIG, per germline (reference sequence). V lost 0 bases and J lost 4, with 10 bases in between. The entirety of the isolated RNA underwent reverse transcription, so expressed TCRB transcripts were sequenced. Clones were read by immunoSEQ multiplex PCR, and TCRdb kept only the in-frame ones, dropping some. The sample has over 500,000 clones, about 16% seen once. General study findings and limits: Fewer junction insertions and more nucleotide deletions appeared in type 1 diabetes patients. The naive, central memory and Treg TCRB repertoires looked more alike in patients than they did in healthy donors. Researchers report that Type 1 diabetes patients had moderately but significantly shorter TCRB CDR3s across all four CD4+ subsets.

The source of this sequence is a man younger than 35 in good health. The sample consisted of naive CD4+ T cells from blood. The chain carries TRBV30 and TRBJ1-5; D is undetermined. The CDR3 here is CAWSVSWENQPQHF. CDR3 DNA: TGTGCCTGGAGTGTATCTTGGGAAAATCAGCCCCAGCATTTT.